These 6 T cell receptor beta chains were all obtained from the same sample, sequenced in a study of response to subunit inactivated influenza vaccine. TCRdb fed the RT-PCR reads into MiXCR, producing one record per CDR3 protein. Here the sample spans over 650,000 distinct CDR3 sequences, around a sixth being singletons. The sequences come from PBMCs from blood, collected 5 days after vaccination. The origin of the receptors is a man aged 50-59 years who received an inactivated influenza vaccine.

This clonotype was found many times. The CDR3 here is CSASDDAYEQYF. The CDR3 DNA sequence: TGCAGTGCTAGTGATGATGCCTACGAGCAGTACTTC. V gene TRBV20-1 combines with J gene TRBJ2-7; D gene unclear. V dropped 3 bases and J dropped 2 bases, with 8 bases sitting between them. Germline loops: CDR1 DFQATT, CDR2 SNEGSKA (reference sequence). The CDR3 consists of 12 residues.

This chain links TRBV5-5 with TRBJ2-7; D remains ambiguous. The length of the CDR3 is 13 residues. V lost 5 bases and J lost 5, with 14 bases in between. Germline V gene lookup returns CDR1 SGHKS and CDR2 YYEKEE (reference sequence). CDR3 sequence (DNA): TGTGCCAGCAGTGTGGGAATAGTTAACGAGCAGTACTTC. It codes for CASSVGIVNEQYF.

A word on this clonotype: A much larger clone is a single base away; this may be a read error. The genes are TRBV20-1 and TRBJ1-5; D not resolved. CDR3 length: 13 amino acids. Deletions cut 1 base from V and 1 base from J, with 5 bases between. CDR1 DFQATT and CDR2 SNEGSKA come from the germline V gene (reference sequence). The CDR3 nucleotides read TGCAGTGCTAGAGGGACGAGCAATCAGCCCCAGCATTTT. Translating it yields CSARGTSNQPQHF.

This clonotype has more than one count but fewer than ten. V and J are TRBV6-2 or TRBV6-3 and TRBJ1-6; TRBD1 agrees at 7 bases. J gave up 13 bases and V 3 bases, and 12 bases lay outside the gene matches. Germline V gene sequence: CDR1 MNHEY, CDR2 SVGEGT. The CDR3 totals 15 residues. The CDR3 coding sequence is TGTGCCAGCAGTTATCGTCGGCAGGGGGTTAACCCCCTCCACTTT. Residues: CASSYRRQGVNPLHF.

This clonotype occurred a few times. Because the CDR3's place on the DNA is in doubt, the DNA is left out and the CDR3 is given as listed by TCRdb. This chain joins TRBV21-1 and TRBJ1-2. TRBV21-1 is a pseudogene locus. Ends included, the CDR3 has 15 residues. The CDR3 spells CASSKVGRGNYGYTF.

The chain recombines TRBV4-3 with TRBJ2-3; no reliable D call. Looked up from germline, CDR1 is LGHNA and CDR2 is YSLEER. Between the trimmed V and J ends, which lost 4 bases and 4 bases, there was a span of 9 bases. There are 13 residues in the CDR3. CDR3 in DNA: TGCGCCAGCAGCCCTCATCTGGCAGATACGCAGTATTTT. It is translated as CASSPHLADTQYF.